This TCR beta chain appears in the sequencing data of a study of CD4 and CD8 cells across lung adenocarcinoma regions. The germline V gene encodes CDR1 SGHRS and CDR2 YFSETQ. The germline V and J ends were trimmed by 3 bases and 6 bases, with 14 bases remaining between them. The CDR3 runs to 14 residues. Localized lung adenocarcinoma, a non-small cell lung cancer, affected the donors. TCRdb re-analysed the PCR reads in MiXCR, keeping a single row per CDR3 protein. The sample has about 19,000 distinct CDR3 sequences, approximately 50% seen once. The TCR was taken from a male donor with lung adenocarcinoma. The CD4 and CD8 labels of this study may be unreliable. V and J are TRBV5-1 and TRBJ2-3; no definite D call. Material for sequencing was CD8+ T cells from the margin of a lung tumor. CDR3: CASSSQKHQDTQYF. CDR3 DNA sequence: TGCGCCAGCAGCTCCCAGAAACATCAGGATACGCAGTATTTT. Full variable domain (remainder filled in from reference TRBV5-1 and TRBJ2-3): KAGVTQTPRYLIKTRGQQVTLSCSPISGHRSVSWYQQTPGQGLQFLFEYFSETQRNKGNFPGRFSGRQFSNSRSEMNVSTLELGDSALYLCASSSQKHQDTQYFGPGTRLTVL.